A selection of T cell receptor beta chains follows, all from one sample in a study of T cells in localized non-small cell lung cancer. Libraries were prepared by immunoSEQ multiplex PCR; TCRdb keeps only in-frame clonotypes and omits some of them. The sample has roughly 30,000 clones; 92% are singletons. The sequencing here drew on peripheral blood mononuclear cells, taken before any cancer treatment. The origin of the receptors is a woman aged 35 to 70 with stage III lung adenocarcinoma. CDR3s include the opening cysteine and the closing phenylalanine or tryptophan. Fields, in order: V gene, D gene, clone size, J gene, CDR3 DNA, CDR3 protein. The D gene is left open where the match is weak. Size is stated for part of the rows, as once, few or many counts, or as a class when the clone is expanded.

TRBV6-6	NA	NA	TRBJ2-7	TGTGCCAGCAGTTACGAGCCGGGCTACGAGCAGTACTTC	CASSYEPGYEQYF
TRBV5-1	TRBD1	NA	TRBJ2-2	TGCGCCAGCAGCTTGGCGGGACAGGGGACCGGGGAGCTGTTTTTT	CASSLAGQGTGELFF
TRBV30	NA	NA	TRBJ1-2	TGTGCCTGGAGCCAAACCGGGGGGGGCTACACCTTC	CAWSQTGGGYTF
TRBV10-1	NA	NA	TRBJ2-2	TGCGCCAGCAGTGCGGGTGTGGGAGAATACACCGGGGAGCTGTTTTTT	CASSAGVGEYTGELFF
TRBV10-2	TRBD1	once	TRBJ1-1	TGCGCCAGCAGTGAGTCCCCTGACAGGGCGACTGAAGCTTTCTTT	CASSESPDRATEAFF
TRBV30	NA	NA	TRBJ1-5	TGTGCCTGGAGTCGTTCCGGGCCCCAGCATTTT	CAWSRSGPQHF
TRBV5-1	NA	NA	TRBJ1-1	TGCGCCAGCAGCTTACTAGAGGGGGGCACTGAAGCTTTCTTT	CASSLLEGGTEAFF
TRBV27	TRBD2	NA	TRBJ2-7	TGTGCCAGCAGTCCCTCTCAGGGAAGCGGGAGTATATACGAGCAGTACTTC	CASSPSQGSGSIYEQYF
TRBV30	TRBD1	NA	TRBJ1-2	TGTGCCTGGAGCATCGGACAGGGCGGTGGCTACACCTTC	CAWSIGQGGGYTF
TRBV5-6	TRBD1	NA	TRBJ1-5	TGTGCCAGCAGCCCACCGTGGACAGGGACGAACTATAGCAATCAGCCCCAGCATTTT	CASSPPWTGTNYSNQPQHF
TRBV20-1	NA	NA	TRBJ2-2	TGCAGTGCTAGAGGGACCGGGGAGCTGTTTTTT	CSARGTGELFF
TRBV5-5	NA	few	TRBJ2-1	TGTGCCAGCAGCTTGGACTCGACTAGCAATGAGCAGTTCTTC	CASSLDSTSNEQFF
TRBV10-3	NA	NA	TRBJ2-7	TGTGCCATCAGCCCCACCGGACGGACGCACTCCTACGAGCAGTACTTC	CAISPTGRTHSYEQYF
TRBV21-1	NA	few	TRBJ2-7	TGTGCCAGCAGCAAGGGTGGCGGCCCTAGCTCCTACGAGCAGTACTTC	CASSKGGGPSSYEQYF
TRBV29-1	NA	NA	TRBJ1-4	TGCAGCGTTGAAGAGGGGAACGATGAAAAACTGTTTTTT	CSVEEGNDEKLFF
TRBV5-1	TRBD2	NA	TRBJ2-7	TGCGCCAGCAGCCCTAGCGGGAGTAGGTCCTACGAGCAGTACTTC	CASSPSGSRSYEQYF
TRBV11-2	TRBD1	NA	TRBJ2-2	TGTGCCAGCAGCCCTTACCAGGGGGCGAGGGGGGAGCTGTTTTTT	CASSPYQGARGELFF